Shown below are 32 T cell receptor beta chains from a single sample sequenced in a study of blood T cell repertoires in COVID-19. TCRdb's table, derived via immunoSEQ multiplex PCR, lists solely in-frame clones and lacks some. The sample contains about 100,000 clones, roughly 80% of which appear only once. The material sequenced was peripheral blood. The receptors were gathered from a man in his fifties or sixties with acute or convalescent COVID-19.

The chain employs TRBV21-1 and TRBJ2-3; the DNA was not used to check the table's D call, TRBD2. TRBV21-1 is shown as a pseudogene. The CDR3 spans 14 residues. DNA for the CDR3: TGTGCCAGCAGCCCGCGGGAGTGGGGAGATACGCAGTATTTT. It translates to CASSPREWGDTQYF.

This clone is a singleton in its sample. The chain links TRBV5-5 to TRBJ1-5, with 10 positions matching TRBD1. CDR3 length: 16 amino acids. Germline CDR1 and CDR2: SGHKS and YYEKEE (reference sequence). V gave up 5 bases and J gave up 2 bases; unmatched junction bases: 7. The CDR3 is CASSISGTGGNQPQHF. DNA of the CDR3: TGTGCCAGCAGTATCTCCGGGACAGGGGGCAATCAGCCCCAGCATTTT.

The V gene is TRBV10-3, the J gene TRBJ2-2, with a tentative D call TRBD2 (5 bases). The germline V gene encodes CDR1 ENHRY and CDR2 SYGVKD. The CDR3 runs to 13 residues. Deletions cut 6 bases from V and 9 bases from J, with 14 bases between. The CDR3 DNA reads TGTGCCATCAGGGCCTTGAGGGAGAGGGAGCTGTTTTTT. This gives the protein CAIRALRERELFF.

This chain links TRBV10-3 with TRBJ2-2; TRBD2 matches 13 bases. The CDR3 is made up of 18 amino acids. CDR1 and CDR2 from the germline V gene are ENHRY and SYGVKD. Unmatched junction bases numbered 10, after V lost 6 bases and J lost 3 bases. The CDR3 sequence: CAISWTSGGPDYTGELFF. For the CDR3, the DNA is TGTGCCATCAGCTGGACTAGCGGGGGCCCCGACTACACCGGGGAGCTGTTTTTT.

The gene calls are TRBV3-1 (or the pseudogene TRBV3-2) and TRBJ1-5; TRBD1 agrees at 7 bases. With 5 bases clipped from V and 3 bases from J, the junction kept 4 bases outside the gene matches. Germline CDR1 reads LGHDT; CDR2 reads YNNKEL (reference sequence). This CDR3 spans 14 amino acids. The CDR3 loop is CASSTGQFNQPQHF. DNA for the CDR3: TGTGCCAGCAGCACGGGACAGTTCAATCAGCCCCAGCATTTT.

The chain combines TRBV27 with TRBJ1-1; D not resolved. The germline V and J ends were trimmed by 5 bases and 0 bases, with 10 bases remaining between them. Germline V CDR1 and CDR2: MNHEY, SMNVEV (reference sequence). There are 14 residues in the CDR3. The CDR3 spells CASSGGHLNTEAFF. For the CDR3, the DNA is TGTGCCAGCAGTGGAGGGCATCTGAACACTGAAGCTTTCTTT.

The DNA for the CDR3 is TGTGCCAGCAGCTTAGCCCCGATAGATTCACCCCTCCACTTT. Protein: CASSLAPIDSPLHF. The chain links TRBV7-6 to TRBJ1-6; D uncertain. V lost 0 bases, J lost 8 bases, and 8 bases lay in between. This CDR3 has 14 amino acids. Germline CDR1 SGHVS, CDR2 FNYEAQ.

This chain uses TRBV11-3 with TRBJ2-1, with 8 bases lining up with TRBD1. The CDR3 is made up of 14 amino acids. Germline CDR1 is SGHNT and CDR2 is YENEEA. The ends lost 5 bases at V and 10 bases at J; junction bases unmatched: 10. CDR3 sequence reads: CASSRQGQGGEQFF. The CDR3 DNA follows: TGTGCCAGCAGCCGCCAAGGACAGGGCGGCGAGCAGTTCTTC. The full variable domain, in which reference TRBV11-3 and TRBJ2-1 provide the parts outside the CDR3, is EAGVVQSPRYKIIEKKQPVAFWCNPISGHNTLYWYLQNLGQGPELLIRYENEEAVDDSQLPKDRFSAERLKGVDSTLKIQPAELGDSAVYLCASSRQGQGGEQFFGPGTRLTVL.

This clone was observed a handful of times. The V and J genes are TRBV30 and TRBJ2-7; a weak D match, TRBD1 (6 bases). V was pared by 4 bases and J by 6 bases, with 19 bases between. This CDR3 spans 14 amino acids. Germline-derived CDR1 and CDR2 are GTSNPN and SVGIG (reference sequence). The CDR3 region has the DNA TGTGCCTGGATCAACGAGAGGGCAGGGGCCGAGCAGTACTTC. Amino acid sequence: CAWINERAGAEQYF.

The chain couples TRBV11-2 to TRBJ2-5; TRBD2 agrees at 11 bases. After removal of 1 base from V and 5 bases from J, the junction contained 9 bases not matched to a gene. The CDR3 runs 17 residues. The germline gives CDR1 SGHAT, CDR2 FQNNGV. CDR3 amino acids: CASSLGVAGGSAETQYF. The DNA for the CDR3 is TGTGCCAGCAGCTTAGGGGTAGCGGGAGGGAGTGCGGAGACCCAGTACTTC.

The gene calls are TRBV3-1 (or the pseudogene TRBV3-2) and TRBJ2-2; D is ambiguous. Trimming pared 5 bases from V and 4 bases from J, leaving 11 bases between. Germline CDR1 reads LGHDT; CDR2 reads YNNKEL (reference sequence). The CDR3 sequence is 14 residues long. The DNA of the CDR3 is TGTGCCAGCAGCTACGGTTCGAGCACCGGGGAGCTGTTTTTT. Encoded protein: CASSYGSSTGELFF.

This clone was detected only once. V usage is TRBV11-3 and J usage is TRBJ1-1, with a tentative D call TRBD1 (6 bases). The CDR3 length is 17 residues. Trimming cost V 1 base and J 3 bases, with 18 bases left between them. Germline CDR1 is SGHNT and CDR2 is YENEEA. CDR3: CASSLVGGGRADTEAFF. Here the CDR3 DNA reads TGTGCCAGCAGCTTAGTAGGAGGGGGGAGGGCGGACACTGAAGCTTTCTTT.

This chain joins TRBV5-1 and TRBJ2-1, with D maybe TRBD1 (6 bases). Trimming removed 4 bases from V and 4 bases from J, with 9 bases in between. CDR3 length equals 13 residues. Germline V CDR1 and CDR2: SGHRS, YFSETQ. CDR3 sequence: CASSKDSYNEQFF. In nucleotides, the CDR3 is TGCGCCAGCAGCAAGGACAGTTACAATGAGCAGTTCTTC. The full variable domain, completed using reference TRBV5-1 and TRBJ2-1, is KAGVTQTPRYLIKTRGQQVTLSCSPISGHRSVSWYQQTPGQGLQFLFEYFSETQRNKGNFPGRFSGRQFSNSRSEMNVSTLELGDSALYLCASSKDSYNEQFFGPGTRLTVL.

The chain carries TRBV27 and TRBJ1-2, with D perhaps matching TRBD1 (6 bases). V lost 6 bases and J 4 bases, leaving 18 bases between the germline ends. This CDR3 has 15 amino acids. The germline V gene encodes CDR1 MNHEY and CDR2 SMNVEV (reference sequence). CDR3 amino acids: CASRALGGHSYGYTF. The DNA for the CDR3 is TGTGCCAGCAGGGCGCTGGGGGGGCACAGCTATGGCTACACCTTC.

The chain couples TRBV12-5 to TRBJ2-3; weak D call: TRBD2 (6 bases). Trimming stripped 0 bases from V and 4 bases from J, with 8 bases between. This CDR3 spans 14 amino acids. Germline CDR1 LGHNT, CDR2 FRNRAP. This CDR3 reads CASGLVGEADTQYF. CDR3 DNA: TGTGCTAGTGGTTTGGTAGGGGAGGCAGATACGCAGTATTTT.

V is TRBV9 and J is TRBJ2-1; 7 bases line up with TRBD1. The germline V gene encodes CDR1 SGDLS and CDR2 YYNGEE. With V trimmed by 3 bases and J by 8 bases, 8 bases remained unmatched. This CDR3 comprises 14 residues. The CDR3 is CASSDSSTGYEQFF. The CDR3 nucleotides read TGTGCCAGCAGCGACAGCTCGACAGGGTATGAGCAGTTCTTC.

This chain connects TRBV6-1 to TRBJ1-2, with unresolved D. V lost 0 bases to trimming and J lost 8 bases, with 16 bases between them. CDR1 and CDR2 (germline): MNHNS, SASEGT. CDR3 length equals 15 residues. CDR3: CASSEAYEEMVGYTF. CDR3 nucleotides: TGTGCCAGCAGTGAAGCGTATGAGGAAATGGTAGGCTACACCTTC.

In this sample, this clone turned up a few times. The J gene is TRBJ2-1, the V gene TRBV27; 12 bases are a match to TRBD2. The CDR3 is made up of 16 amino acids. Germline V lookup: CDR1 MNHEY, CDR2 SMNVEV (reference sequence). After removal of 4 bases from V and 4 bases from J, the junction contained 5 bases not matched to a gene. CDR3 nucleotides: TGTGCCAGCAGTTCGACTAGCGGGAGTAGATACAATGAGCAGTTCTTC. Translation gives CASSSTSGSRYNEQFF.

A note on this clone: At the DNA level, this CDR3 is encoded by other sequences in the same sample as well. The V and J genes are TRBV3-1 (or the pseudogene TRBV3-2) and TRBJ1-1; D is ambiguous. Deletions cut 1 base from V and 4 bases from J, with 7 bases between. The CDR3 consists of 13 residues. Germline-derived CDR1 and CDR2 are LGHDT and YNNKEL (reference sequence). In nucleotides, the CDR3 is TGTGCCAGCAGCCAAGGAGGAGGCACTGAAGCTTTCTTT. It specifies CASSQGGGTEAFF.

The gene calls are TRBV5-1 and TRBJ2-2; TRBD1 agrees at 10 bases. Germline CDR1 and CDR2: SGHRS and YFSETQ. This CDR3 comprises 15 residues. Germline trimming cut 5 bases from V and 5 bases from J; bases unmatched to any gene: 6. The chain's CDR3 is CASRLTGGRTGELFF. DNA for the CDR3: TGCGCCAGCAGGCTGACAGGGGGCCGTACCGGGGAGCTGTTTTTT.

The chain is built from TRBV2 and TRBJ2-7; TRBD2 aligns across 10 bases. The CDR3 spans 14 residues. Germline V gene data show CDR1 as SNHLY and CDR2 as FYNNEI. The trim removed 2 bases at V and 12 bases at J, leaving 10 bases unmatched. CDR3 sequence reads: CASSEMLAGDPRYF. Here the CDR3 DNA reads TGTGCCAGCAGTGAAATGCTAGCGGGAGACCCACGGTACTTC.

The chain employs TRBV21-1 and TRBJ2-7; TRBD2 was called by the table and not checked on the DNA. TRBV21-1 corresponds to a pseudogene. The CDR3 is made up of 15 amino acids. The CDR3, as DNA: TGTGCCAGCAGCAAAGTCGCGAGGGAAGACTACGAGCAGTACTTC. Its translation: CASSKVAREDYEQYF.

The chain employs TRBV3-1 (or the pseudogene TRBV3-2) and TRBJ2-7; D unclear. CDR3 size: 14 residues. CDR1 is LGHDT, CDR2 YNNKEL, per germline (reference sequence). With 1 base removed from V and 1 base from J, the gap between germline ends came to 8 bases. CDR3 coding DNA: TGTGCCAGCAGCCAAGGCAGTCAATCCTACGAGCAGTACTTC. Translation: CASSQGSQSYEQYF.

The CDR3 region is CASSEPGGRRGSTLHF. In DNA, the CDR3 is TGTGCCAGCAGTGAACCCGGCGGTAGGAGAGGTTCGACCCTCCACTTT. J is TRBJ1-6 and V is TRBV25-1; D ambiguous. CDR1 MGHDK and CDR2 SYGVNS come from the germline V gene. V was trimmed by 2 bases and J by 14 bases, leaving 22 bases between them. The CDR3 is 16 amino acids.

V usage is TRBV29-1 and J usage is TRBJ2-1, with TRBD2 matching over 8 bases. This CDR3 is built from 15 residues. The trim removed 3 bases at V and 3 bases at J, leaving 7 bases unmatched. CDR1 is SQVTM, CDR2 ANQGSEA, per germline. CDR3 nucleotides: TGCAGCGTTGACCTTGGGCGGGGGGACTACAATGAGCAGTTCTTC. Translation: CSVDLGRGDYNEQFF.

The J gene is TRBJ2-5, the V gene TRBV11-2; 8 nucleotides match TRBD1. Germline CDR1 is SGHAT and CDR2 is FQNNGV. The CDR3 has 15 residues. Germline trimming cut 5 bases from V and 1 base from J; bases unmatched to any gene: 6. The CDR3 region is CASSPETGVQETQYF. The CDR3 DNA sequence: TGTGCCAGCAGCCCCGAGACAGGGGTCCAAGAGACCCAGTACTTC.

The sample holds one count of this clone. The rearrangement uses TRBV4-2 and TRBJ2-5; 8 nucleotides agree with TRBD2. The CDR3 runs to 15 residues. The germline gives CDR1 LGHNA, CDR2 YNFKEQ. V gave up 1 base and J gave up 5 bases; unmatched junction bases: 6. The CDR3 sequence is CASSQAGGREETQYF. Written as DNA, the CDR3 is TGTGCCAGCAGCCAAGCGGGGGGGAGAGAGGAGACCCAGTACTTC.

The V call is TRBV7-9, the J call TRBJ2-1; 10 nucleotides line up with TRBD2. This CDR3 spans 15 amino acids. The V and J ends lost 1 base and 7 bases, in that order; junction bases with no gene match: 4. Germline V gene sequence: CDR1 SEHNR, CDR2 FQNEAQ (reference sequence). The CDR3 DNA reads as TGTGCCAGCAGCTTAGGTAGCGGGAGGATAAATGAGCAGTTCTTC. It translates to CASSLGSGRINEQFF.

The rearrangement links TRBV5-4 to TRBJ1-2; D unclear. V lost 1 base, J lost 3 bases, and 7 bases lay in between. CDR3 length equals 13 residues. Germline V gene lookup returns CDR1 SGHNT and CDR2 YYREEE (reference sequence). CDR3 sequence: CASSLPDYYGYTF. The CDR3 DNA reads TGTGCCAGCAGCTTGCCAGATTACTATGGCTACACCTTC.

The V and J genes are TRBV20-1 and TRBJ2-1, with 10 bases aligning to TRBD1. This CDR3 contains 10 residues. The trim removed 7 bases at V and 15 bases at J, leaving 6 bases unmatched. CDR1 is DFQATT and CDR2 is SNEGSKA in the germline V gene (reference sequence). This chain's CDR3 is CSVVGDRGFF. CDR3 nucleotides: TGCAGTGTCGTTGGGGACAGGGGGTTCTTC.

The chain joins TRBV10-3 to TRBJ1-4, with D perhaps matching TRBD1 (5 bases). From germline, CDR1 is ENHRY and CDR2 SYGVKD. With 3 bases removed from V and 8 bases from J, the gap between germline ends came to 13 bases. The CDR3 runs 14 residues. The CDR3 sequence: CAISEGQGGEKLFF. The CDR3 DNA reads TGTGCCATCAGTGAAGGGCAGGGAGGGGAAAAACTGTTTTTT.

This chain joins TRBV11-2 and TRBJ2-1; 10 bases map to TRBD1. Germline V gene sequence: CDR1 SGHAT, CDR2 FQNNGV. V was pared by 3 bases and J by 5 bases, with 4 bases of the junction left unmatched. The CDR3 runs to 15 residues. The CDR3 region has the DNA TGTGCCAGCAGCTTCTGGGACAGGGGCCACAATGAGCAGTTCTTC. Amino acids: CASSFWDRGHNEQFF.